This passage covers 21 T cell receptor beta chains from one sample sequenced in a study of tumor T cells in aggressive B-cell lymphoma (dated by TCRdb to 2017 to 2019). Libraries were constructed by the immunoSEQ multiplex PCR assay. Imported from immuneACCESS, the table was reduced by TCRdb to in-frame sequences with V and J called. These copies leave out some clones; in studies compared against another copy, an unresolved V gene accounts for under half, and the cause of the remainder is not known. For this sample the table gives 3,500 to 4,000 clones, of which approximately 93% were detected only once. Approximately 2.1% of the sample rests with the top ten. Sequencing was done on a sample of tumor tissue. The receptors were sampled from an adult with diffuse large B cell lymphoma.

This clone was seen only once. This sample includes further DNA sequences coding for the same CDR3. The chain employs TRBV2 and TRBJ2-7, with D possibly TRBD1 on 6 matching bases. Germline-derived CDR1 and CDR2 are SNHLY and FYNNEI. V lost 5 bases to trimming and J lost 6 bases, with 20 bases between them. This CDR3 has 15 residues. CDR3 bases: TGTGCCAGCAGTCCTGAGGGGACATCCCTCTCCGAGCAGTACTTC. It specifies CASSPEGTSLSEQYF.

The CDR3 nucleotides read TGCGCCAGCAGCCCGGGACAGGGCATGCACAATGAGCAGTTCTTC. Translated: CASSPGQGMHNEQFF. The V call is TRBV5-1, the J call TRBJ2-1; 9 bases match TRBD1. From germline, CDR1 is SGHRS and CDR2 YFSETQ. The V and J ends lost 4 bases and 5 bases, in that order; junction bases with no gene match: 7. The CDR3 has 15 amino acids. Based on the CDR3 plus reference TRBV5-1 and TRBJ2-1, the full variable domain is KAGVTQTPRYLIKTRGQQVTLSCSPISGHRSVSWYQQTPGQGLQFLFEYFSETQRNKGNFPGRFSGRQFSNSRSEMNVSTLELGDSALYLCASSPGQGMHNEQFFGPGTRLTVL.

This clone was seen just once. This chain's CDR3 is CSALTGNEQYF. CDR3 sequence (DNA): TGCAGTGCGTTGACAGGTAACGAGCAGTACTTC. The rearrangement links TRBV20-1 to TRBJ2-7; a weak D match, TRBD1 (6 bases). V was cut by 6 bases and J by 5 bases, with 11 bases left in between. Germline V gives CDR1 DFQATT, CDR2 SNEGSKA (reference sequence). This CDR3 region has 11 residues.

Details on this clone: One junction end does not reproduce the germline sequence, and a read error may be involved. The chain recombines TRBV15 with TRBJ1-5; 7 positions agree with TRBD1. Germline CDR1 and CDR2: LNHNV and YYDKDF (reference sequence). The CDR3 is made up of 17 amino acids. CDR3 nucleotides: TGTGCCACCAGCAGAGGGACCCAGACAGGGCCCAATCAACCCCAGCATTTT. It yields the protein CATSRGTQTGPNQPQHF.

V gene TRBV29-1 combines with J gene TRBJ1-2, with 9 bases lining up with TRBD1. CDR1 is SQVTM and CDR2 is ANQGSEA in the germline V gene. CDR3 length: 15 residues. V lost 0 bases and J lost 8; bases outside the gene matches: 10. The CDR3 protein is CSVEETGTGWGGYTF. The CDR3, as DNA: TGCAGCGTTGAAGAGACCGGGACAGGGTGGGGAGGCTACACCTTC.

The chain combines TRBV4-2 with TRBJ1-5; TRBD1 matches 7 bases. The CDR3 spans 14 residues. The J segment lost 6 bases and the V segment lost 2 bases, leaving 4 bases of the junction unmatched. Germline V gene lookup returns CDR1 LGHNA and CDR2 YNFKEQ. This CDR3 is CASSQSTGFQPQHF. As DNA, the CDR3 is TGTGCCAGCAGCCAATCGACAGGGTTTCAGCCCCAGCATTTT.

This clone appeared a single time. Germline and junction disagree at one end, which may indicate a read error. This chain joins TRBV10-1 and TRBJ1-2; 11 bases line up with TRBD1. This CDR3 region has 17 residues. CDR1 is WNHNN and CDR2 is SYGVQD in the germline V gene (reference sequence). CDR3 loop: CASSAAKGTGGRWGYTF. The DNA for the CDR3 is TGCGCCAGTTCTGCAGCCAAAGGGACAGGGGGTAGGTGGGGCTATACCTTC.

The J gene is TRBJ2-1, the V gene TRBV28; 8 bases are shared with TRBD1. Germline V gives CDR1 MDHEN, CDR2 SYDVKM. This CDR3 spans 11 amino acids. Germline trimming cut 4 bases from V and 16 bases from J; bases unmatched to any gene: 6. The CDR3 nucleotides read TGTGCCAGCAGTTCCGACAGGGGCGGTTTCTTC. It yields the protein CASSSDRGGFF.

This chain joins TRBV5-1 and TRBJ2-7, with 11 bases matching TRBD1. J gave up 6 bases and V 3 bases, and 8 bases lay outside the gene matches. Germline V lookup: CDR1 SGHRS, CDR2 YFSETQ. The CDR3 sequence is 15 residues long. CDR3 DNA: TGCGCCAGCAGCTCGGTAGGGACAGGGGGTAGCGAGCAGTACTTC. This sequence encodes CASSSVGTGGSEQYF. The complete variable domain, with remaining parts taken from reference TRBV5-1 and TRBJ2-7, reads KAGVTQTPRYLIKTRGQQVTLSCSPISGHRSVSWYQQTPGQGLQFLFEYFSETQRNKGNFPGRFSGRQFSNSRSEMNVSTLELGDSALYLCASSSVGTGGSEQYFGPGTRLTVT.

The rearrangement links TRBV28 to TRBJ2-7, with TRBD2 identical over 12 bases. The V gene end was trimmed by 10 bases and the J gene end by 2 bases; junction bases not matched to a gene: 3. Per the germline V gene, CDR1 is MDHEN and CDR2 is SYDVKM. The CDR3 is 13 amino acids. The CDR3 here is CATRTSGTYEQYF. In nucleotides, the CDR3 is TGTGCCACCCGGACTAGCGGGACCTACGAGCAGTACTTC.

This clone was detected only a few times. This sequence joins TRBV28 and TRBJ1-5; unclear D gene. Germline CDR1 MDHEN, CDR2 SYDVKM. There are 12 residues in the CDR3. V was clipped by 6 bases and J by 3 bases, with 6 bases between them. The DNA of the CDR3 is TGTGCCAGCAGACAGACCAATCAGCCCCAGCATTTT. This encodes CASRQTNQPQHF.

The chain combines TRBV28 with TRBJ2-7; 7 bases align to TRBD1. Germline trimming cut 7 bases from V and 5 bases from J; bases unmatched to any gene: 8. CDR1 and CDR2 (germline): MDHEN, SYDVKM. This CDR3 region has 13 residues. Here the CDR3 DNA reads TGTGCCAGCACTACAGGGGAATGGGACGAGCAGTACTTC. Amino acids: CASTTGEWDEQYF.

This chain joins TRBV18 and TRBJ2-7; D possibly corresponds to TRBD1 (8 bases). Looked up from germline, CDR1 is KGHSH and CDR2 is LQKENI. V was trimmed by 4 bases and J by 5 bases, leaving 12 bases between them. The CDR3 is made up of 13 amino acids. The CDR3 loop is CASSLQGGDEQYF. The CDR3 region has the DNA TGTGCCAGCTCACTACAGGGGGGGGACGAGCAGTACTTC.

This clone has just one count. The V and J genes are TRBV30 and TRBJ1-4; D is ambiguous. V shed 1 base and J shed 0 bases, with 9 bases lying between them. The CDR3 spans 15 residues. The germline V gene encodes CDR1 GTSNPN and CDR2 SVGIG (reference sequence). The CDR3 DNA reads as TGTGCCTGGAGTGCGCCACAGTCAACTAATGAAAAACTGTTTTTT. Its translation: CAWSAPQSTNEKLFF.

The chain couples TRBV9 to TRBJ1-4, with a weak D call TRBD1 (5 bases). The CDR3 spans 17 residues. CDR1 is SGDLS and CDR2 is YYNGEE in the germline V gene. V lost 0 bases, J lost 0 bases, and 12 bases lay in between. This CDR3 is CASSVEGGAATNEKLFF. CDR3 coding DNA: TGTGCCAGCAGCGTAGAGGGTGGGGCCGCAACTAATGAAAAACTGTTTTTT.

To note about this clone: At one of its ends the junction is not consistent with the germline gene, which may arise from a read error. CDR3 residues: CATSRNQGTGNTIYF. CDR3 in DNA: TGTGCTACCAGCAGAAATCAGGGGACTGGAAACACCATATATTTT. The chain is built from TRBV15 and TRBJ1-3, with D maybe TRBD1 (6 bases). The CDR3 runs to 15 residues. Germline V gene lookup returns CDR1 LNHNV and CDR2 YYDKDF (reference sequence).

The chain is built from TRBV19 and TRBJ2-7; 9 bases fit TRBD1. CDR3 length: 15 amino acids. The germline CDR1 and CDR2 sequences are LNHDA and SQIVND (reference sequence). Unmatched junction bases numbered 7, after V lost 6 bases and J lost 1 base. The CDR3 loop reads CASSIGTGISYEQYF. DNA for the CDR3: TGTGCCAGTAGCATTGGGACAGGGATATCCTACGAGCAGTACTTC.

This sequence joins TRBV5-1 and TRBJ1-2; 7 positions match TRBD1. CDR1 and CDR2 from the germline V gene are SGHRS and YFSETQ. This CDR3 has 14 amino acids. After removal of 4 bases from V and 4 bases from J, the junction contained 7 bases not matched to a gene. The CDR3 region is CASSLPGQLYGYTF. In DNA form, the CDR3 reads TGCGCCAGCAGCCTACCGGGACAGCTCTATGGCTACACCTTC.

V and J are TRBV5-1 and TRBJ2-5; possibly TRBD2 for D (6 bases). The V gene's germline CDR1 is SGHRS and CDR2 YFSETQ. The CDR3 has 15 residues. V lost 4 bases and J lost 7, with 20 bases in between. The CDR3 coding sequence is TGCGCCAGCAGCCTGGACTATCGTGAACTCGGGACCCAGTACTTC. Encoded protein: CASSLDYRELGTQYF.

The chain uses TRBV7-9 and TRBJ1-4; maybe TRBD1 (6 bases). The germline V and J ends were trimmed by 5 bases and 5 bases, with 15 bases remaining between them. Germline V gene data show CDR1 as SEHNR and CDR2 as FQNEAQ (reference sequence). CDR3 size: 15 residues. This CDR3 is CASSRGQSQNEKLFF. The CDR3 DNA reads TGTGCCAGCAGCCGAGGACAGTCCCAAAATGAAAAACTGTTTTTT.

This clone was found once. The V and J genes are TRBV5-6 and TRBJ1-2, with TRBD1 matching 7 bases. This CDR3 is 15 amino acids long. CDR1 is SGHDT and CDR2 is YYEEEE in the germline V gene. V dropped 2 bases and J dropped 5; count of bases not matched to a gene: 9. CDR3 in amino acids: CASSFDDDRAYGYTF. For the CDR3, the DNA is TGTGCCAGCAGCTTCGACGATGACAGGGCTTATGGCTACACCTTC.